Sequencing of this TCR beta chain was carried out in a study of T cells in tumors after PD-1 blockade. This clone has more than one count but fewer than ten. CDR3 length: 16 amino acids. CDR1 is LNHDA and CDR2 is SQIVND in the germline V gene (reference sequence). V lost 8 bases, J lost 1 base, and 6 bases stayed unmatched. The repertoire was sequenced with immunoSEQ multiplex PCR; TCRdb's copy has only in-frame clones and lacks some. The sample holds about 35,000 clones; around 80% are singletons and the top ten take roughly 39%. Sample: PBMCs, taken before anti-PD-1 treatment. This receptor was identified in a human donor with basal cell carcinoma. J is TRBJ1-5 and V is TRBV19; 12 bases align to TRBD1. CDR3 amino acids: CASWDRGLGSNQPQHF. Written as DNA, the CDR3 is TGTGCCAGTTGGGACAGGGGGCTTGGGAGCAATCAGCCCCAGCATTTT.